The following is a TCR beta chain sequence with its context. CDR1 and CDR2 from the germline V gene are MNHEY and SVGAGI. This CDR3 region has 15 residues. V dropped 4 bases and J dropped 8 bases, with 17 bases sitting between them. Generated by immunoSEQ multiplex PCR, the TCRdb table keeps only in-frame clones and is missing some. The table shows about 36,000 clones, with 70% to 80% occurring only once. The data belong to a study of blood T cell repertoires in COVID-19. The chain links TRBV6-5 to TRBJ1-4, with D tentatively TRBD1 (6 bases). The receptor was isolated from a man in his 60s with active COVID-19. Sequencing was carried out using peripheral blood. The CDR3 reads CASSFRGGAGEKLFF. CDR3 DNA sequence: TGTGCCAGCAGTTTCCGCGGGGGGGCAGGAGAAAAACTGTTTTTT.